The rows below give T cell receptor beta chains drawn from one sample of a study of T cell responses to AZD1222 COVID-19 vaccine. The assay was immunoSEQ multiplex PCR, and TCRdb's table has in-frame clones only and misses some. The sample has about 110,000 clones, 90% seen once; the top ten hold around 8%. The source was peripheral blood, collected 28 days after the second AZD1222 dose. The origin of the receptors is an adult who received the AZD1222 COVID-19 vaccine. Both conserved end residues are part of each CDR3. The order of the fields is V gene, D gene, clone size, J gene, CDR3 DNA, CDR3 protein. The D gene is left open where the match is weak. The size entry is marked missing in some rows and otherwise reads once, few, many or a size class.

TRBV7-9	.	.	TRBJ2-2	TGTGCCAGCAGCGGAAGCCGGGTCCAGTTTACCGGGGAGCTGTTTTTT	CASSGSRVQFTGELFF
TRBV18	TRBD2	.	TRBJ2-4	TGTGCCAGCTCACCACTAACTAGCGGGGGGGCCGGAAAAAACATTCAGTACTTC	CASSPLTSGGAGKNIQYF
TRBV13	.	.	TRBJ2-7	TGTGCCAGCAGCTCCAGGGGTTTCGAGCAGTACTTC	CASSSRGFEQYF
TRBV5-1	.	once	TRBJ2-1	TGCGCCAGTCGGCCCCTTGGGGACAATGAGCAGTTCTTC	CASRPLGDNEQFF
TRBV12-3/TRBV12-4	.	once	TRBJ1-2	TGTGCCACGAACAGGGACTATGGCTACACCTTC	CATNRDYGYTF
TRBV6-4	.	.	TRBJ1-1	TGTGCCAGCAGTGCGGCTGTGAACACTGAAGCTTTCTTT	CASSAAVNTEAFF
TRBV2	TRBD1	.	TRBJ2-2	TGTGCCAGCAGAGGACAGGATACGAACACCGGGGAGCTGTTTTTT	CASRGQDTNTGELFF
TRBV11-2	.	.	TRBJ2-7	TGTGCCAGCAGTTCCACCTTCAGGGAAAATTACTACGAGCAGTACTTC	CASSSTFRENYYEQYF
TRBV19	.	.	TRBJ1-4	TGTGCCAGTAGTTCCAAAAGGGGGTATAATGAAAAACTGTTTTTT	CASSSKRGYNEKLFF
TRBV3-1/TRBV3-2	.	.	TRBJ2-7	TGTGCCAGTCCTGACGGTCTCGGTGGCTACGAGCAGTACTTC	CASPDGLGGYEQYF
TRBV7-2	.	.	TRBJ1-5	TGTGCCAGCAGCGGGGGCAGCAATCAGCCCCAGCATTTT	CASSGGSNQPQHF
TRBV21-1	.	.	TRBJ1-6	TGTGCCAGCAGCAAAGCGACTGGGACGGGGAGCTCCTATAATTCACCCCTCCACTTT	CASSKATGTGSSYNSPLHF
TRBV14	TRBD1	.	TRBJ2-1	TGTGCCAGCAGCCAAGAAGACAGGGGTGCCTACAATGAGCAGTTCTTC	CASSQEDRGAYNEQFF
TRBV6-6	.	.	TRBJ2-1	TGTGCCAGCAGTTACATCGTCCCCTTGACCTACAATGAGCAGTTCTTC	CASSYIVPLTYNEQFF
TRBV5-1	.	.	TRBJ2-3	TGCGCCAGCAGCTTGGGTCCGGGCGCGGTGACAGATACGCAGTATTTT	CASSLGPGAVTDTQYF
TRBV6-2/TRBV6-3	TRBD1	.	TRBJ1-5	TGTGCCAGCAGTTACTCGAGGGACAGGGATTTTCAGCCCCAGCATTTT	CASSYSRDRDFQPQHF
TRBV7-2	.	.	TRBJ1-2	TGTGCCAGCAGCTTGGGCAACTATGGCTACACCTTC	CASSLGNYGYTF
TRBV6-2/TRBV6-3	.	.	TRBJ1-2	TGTGCCAGCAGCTCCGACAGGAACTATGGCTACACCTTC	CASSSDRNYGYTF
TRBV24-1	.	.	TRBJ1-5	TGTGCCACCACCCCTGGTGGGGATCAGCCCCAGCATTTT	CATTPGGDQPQHF
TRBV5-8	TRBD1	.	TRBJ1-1	TGTGCCAGCAGCTCCGGACAGGGGAGTACTGAAGCTTTCTTT	CASSSGQGSTEAFF
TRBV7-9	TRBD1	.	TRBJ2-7	TGTGCCAGCAGCCCGACCGGGACAGGGACGCCCTACGAGCAGTACTTC	CASSPTGTGTPYEQYF
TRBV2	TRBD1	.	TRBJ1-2	TGTGCCAGCAGTGTCCGGGACAGTGGACCTTATGGCTACACCTTC	CASSVRDSGPYGYTF
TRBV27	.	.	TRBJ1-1	TGTGCCAGCAGTACCCGTAGGGGTCCAGCTTTCTTT	CASSTRRGPAFF
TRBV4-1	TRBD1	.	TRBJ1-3	TGCGCCAGCAGCCAAAGGACAGGGTACAACTCTGGAAACACCATATATTTT	CASSQRTGYNSGNTIYF
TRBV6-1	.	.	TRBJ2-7	TGTGCCAGCAGTGAAAGGGTCGGTTGGGAGCAGTACTTC	CASSERVGWEQYF
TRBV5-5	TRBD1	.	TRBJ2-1	TGTGCCAGCGGCTTCAGGGACAGCTCCTACAATGAGCAGTTCTTC	CASGFRDSSYNEQFF
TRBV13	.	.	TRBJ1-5	TGTGCCAGCAGCTTAGCCGGGGGCCGGGGCAATCAGCCCCAGCATTTT	CASSLAGGRGNQPQHF
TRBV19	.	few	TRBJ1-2	TGTGCCAGTAGTGGGCCCGGGACACCCGGGGGGTATGGCTACACCTTC	CASSGPGTPGGYGYTF
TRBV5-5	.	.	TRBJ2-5	TGTGCCAGCAGCTTGAGCCCTTGGCGGGGCCAAGAGACCCAGTACTTC	CASSLSPWRGQETQYF
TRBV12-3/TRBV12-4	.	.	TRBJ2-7	TGTGCTAGCAGTACCCGTATTTGGAACGAGCAGTACTTC	CASSTRIWNEQYF
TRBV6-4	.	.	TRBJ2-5	TGTGCCAGACCTGAGGGGTGGGGCAGGGAGACCCAGTACTTC	CARPEGWGRETQYF
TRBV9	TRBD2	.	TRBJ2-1	TGTGCCAGCAGCCCACAAGGACTAGACAATGAGCAGTTCTTC	CASSPQGLDNEQFF
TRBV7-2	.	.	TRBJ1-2	TGTGCCAGCAGCTTGCTCGGCCCTTATGGCTACACCTTC	CASSLLGPYGYTF
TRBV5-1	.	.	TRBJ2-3	TGCGCCAGCAGCTTTTTATTAGCAGATACGCAGTATTTT	CASSFLLADTQYF
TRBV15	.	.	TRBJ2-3	TGTGCCACCAGCAGAGATCGGGGGGCCGCTTCAGATACGCAGTATTTT	CATSRDRGAASDTQYF
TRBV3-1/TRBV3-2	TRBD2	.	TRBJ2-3	TGTGCCAGCAGCCAAGAATGGTCCACTAGCGGGGGGTCTAGCACAGATACGCAGTATTTT	CASSQEWSTSGGSSTDTQYF
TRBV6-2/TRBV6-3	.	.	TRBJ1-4	TGTGCCAGCAGTTCTAAGGGAGGAACGGCTAATGAAAAACTGTTTTTT	CASSSKGGTANEKLFF
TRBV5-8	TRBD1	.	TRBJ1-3	TGTGCCAGCAGCACGACAGGGAGAAACACCATATATTTT	CASSTTGRNTIYF
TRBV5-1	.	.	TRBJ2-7	TGCGCCAGCAGCTACAGGACACCCTCCTACGAGCAGTACTTC	CASSYRTPSYEQYF
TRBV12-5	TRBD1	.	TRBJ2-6	TGTGCTAGTGGTTTGGTAGGCCAGGGGGAACTTGGGGCCAACGTCCTGACTTTC	CASGLVGQGELGANVLTF
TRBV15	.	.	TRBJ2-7	TGTGCCACCAGCGAGCAGGGCCACGAGCAGTACTTC	CATSEQGHEQYF
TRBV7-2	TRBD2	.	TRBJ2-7	TGTGCCAGCAGCCTCCACCTAAGCGGGGGGGAGGAGCAGTACTTC	CASSLHLSGGEEQYF
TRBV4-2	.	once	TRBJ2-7	TGTGCCACTAGCGAGACCATTGGGGAGCAGTACTTC	CATSETIGEQYF
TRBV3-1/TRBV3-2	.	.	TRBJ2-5	TGTGCCAGCAGCCAAGATCCCTCCACAGTAGAAGAGACCCAGTACTTC	CASSQDPSTVEETQYF
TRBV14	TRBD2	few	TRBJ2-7	TGTGCCAGCAGCCAAGCACGGACTAGCGTGGGGGAGCAGTACTTC	CASSQARTSVGEQYF
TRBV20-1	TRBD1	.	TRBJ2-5	TGCAGTGCTACTGACAGGGGTCAAGAGACCCAGTACTTC	CSATDRGQETQYF
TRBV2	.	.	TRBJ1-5	TGTGCCAGCAGTGTTAGCCGTAATAGCAATCAGCCCCAGCATTTT	CASSVSRNSNQPQHF
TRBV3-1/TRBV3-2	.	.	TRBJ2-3	TGTGCCAGCAGCCGAGGACCAGATACGCAGTATTTT	CASSRGPDTQYF
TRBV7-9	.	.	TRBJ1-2	TGTGCCAGCAGACAGGGAGACTATGGCTACACCTTC	CASRQGDYGYTF
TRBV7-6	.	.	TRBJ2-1	TGTGCCAGCAGCTTAGCGTTGCGGGAAAACAATGAGCAGTTCTTC	CASSLALRENNEQFF
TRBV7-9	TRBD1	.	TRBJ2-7	TGTGCCAGCAGTCCCAGGACAGGGCGGGAGCAGTACTTC	CASSPRTGREQYF
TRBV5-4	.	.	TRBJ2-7	TGTGCCAGCAGCGTTGAGGTTCTTCGCCCAGGGGCCTACTACGAGCAGTACTTC	CASSVEVLRPGAYYEQYF
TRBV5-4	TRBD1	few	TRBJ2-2	TGTGCCAGCAGCGGGACAGGAATGGCCGGGGAGCTGTTTTTT	CASSGTGMAGELFF
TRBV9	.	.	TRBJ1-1	TGTGCCAGCAGCGCTTCCCGGGGGACTGAAGCTTTCTTT	CASSASRGTEAFF
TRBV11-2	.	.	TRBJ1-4	TGTGCCAGCAGCTTAGATTCGGGCAGGGGTAATGAAAAACTGTTTTTT	CASSLDSGRGNEKLFF
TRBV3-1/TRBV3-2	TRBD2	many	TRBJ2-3	TGTGCCAGCAGCCAAGTGGCGGGACTAAGCACAGATACGCAGTATTTT	CASSQVAGLSTDTQYF
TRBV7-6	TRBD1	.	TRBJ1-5	TGTGCCAGCAGCTCGGACAGGTATCAGCCCCAGCATTTT	CASSSDRYQPQHF